This T cell receptor (beta chain) was recovered during a study of T cell repertoires in cytomegalovirus infection. The table lists this clonotype with a few counts. The antigen remains unidentified. The V end was cut by 4 bases, the J end by 1 base, with 13 bases between. Germline lookup yields CDR1 SEHNR and CDR2 FQNEAQ (reference sequence). This CDR3 has 15 residues. TCRdb fed the reads into MiXCR, producing one record per CDR3 protein. The sample comprises around 800,000 distinct CDR3 sequences, approximately 32% of which are singletons, and roughly an eighth rests with the top ten. The specimen was cultured CD8+ T cells from PBMCs, collected from culture after CMV antigen stimulation. The clonotype comes from a human donor in good health (CMV status not recorded). Some clones in this sample may be carry-over from other donors' samples. This chain links TRBV7-9 with TRBJ1-1; no clear D. The CDR3 DNA reads as TGTGCCAGCAGCTCCCCTACAGTTCGGAACACTGAAGCTTTCTTT. It encodes CASSSPTVRNTEAFF.